The sequence of this T cell receptor beta chain was determined in a study of blood T cell repertoires in COVID-19. The CDR3 loop spans 12 amino acids. Germline lookup yields CDR1 MDHEN and CDR2 SYDVKM. The V end lost 6 bases, the J end lost 3 bases, and 9 bases lay between the germline ends. Study members were between 18 and 89 years old and lived in some 22 US regions. The protocol was immunoSEQ multiplex PCR, while the TCRdb copy is restricted to in-frame clones and leaves out a portion. The sample carries approximately 300,000 clones, about 88% recorded once. This chain uses TRBV28 with TRBJ2-7, with D possibly TRBD2 on 5 matching bases. Sequenced: PBMCs or T cells enriched from blood (not recorded which). The sequence came from a man aged 60-69 years who had recovered from COVID-19. This CDR3 is CASSRGYYEQYF. As DNA, the CDR3 is TGTGCCAGCAGCCGAGGGTACTACGAGCAGTACTTC. Based on the CDR3 plus reference TRBV28 and TRBJ2-7, the full variable domain is DVKVTQSSRYLVKRTGEKVFLECVQDMDHENMFWYRQDPGLGLRLIYFSYDVKMKEKGDIPEGYSVSREKKERFSLILESASTNQTSMYLCASSRGYYEQYFGPGTRLTVT.